Each of the 17 T cell receptor beta chains below was sequenced from the same sample in a study of shared clonotypes between healthy human individuals. Sequencing was performed with immunoSEQ multiplex PCR; in TCRdb, only in-frame clones are kept and a portion is missing. The data contain fewer than 650,000 clones, around 80% of them singletons. The sequencing sample was made of PBMCs. These receptors originate from a woman between 35 and 50 years old in good health. Some clones in this sample may be carry-over from other donors' samples.

The CDR3 DNA reads as TGTGCCAGCACCCTGCGGGGGAGTCAGCCCCAGCATTTT. Translation: CASTLRGSQPQHF. V and J are TRBV6-1 and TRBJ1-5, with a possible D match to TRBD1 (5 bases). V lost 7 bases, J lost 6 bases, and 13 bases lay in between. This CDR3 contains 13 residues. Germline CDR1 MNHNS, CDR2 SASEGT.

This chain joins TRBV7-9 and TRBJ1-1; TRBD1 aligns across 9 bases. Germline V gene data show CDR1 as SEHNR and CDR2 as FQNEAQ (reference sequence). This CDR3 has 16 residues. With 0 bases clipped from V and 2 bases from J, the junction kept 4 bases outside the gene matches. The CDR3 DNA follows: TGTGCCAGCAGCTTAGCAAGACAGGGGGTAAACACTGAAGCTTTCTTT. Encoded protein: CASSLARQGVNTEAFF.

The chain combines TRBV21-1 with TRBJ2-7; the listed D gene, TRBD1, was not tested against the DNA. TRBV21-1 is tagged as a pseudogene. CDR3 length: 17 amino acids. This CDR3 reads CASSKEGLDRGSYEQYF. Written as DNA, the CDR3 is TGTGCCAGCAGCAAAGAGGGCCTGGACAGGGGGAGCTACGAGCAGTACTTC.

The gene calls are TRBV11-2 and TRBJ1-1; D is uncertain. From germline, CDR1 is SGHAT and CDR2 FQNNGV. CDR3 length equals 13 residues. Trimming left V 7 bases short and J 1 base short, with 10 bases between. The CDR3 sequence: CASTPTTNTEAFF. In nucleotides, the CDR3 is TGTGCCAGCACCCCGACAACGAACACTGAAGCTTTCTTT.

This clone was seen once. J is TRBJ1-5 and V is TRBV28; tentatively, D is TRBD1 (5 bases). Per germline, CDR1 MDHEN and CDR2 SYDVKM. Between the trimmed V and J ends, which lost 8 bases and 4 bases, there was a span of 12 bases. This CDR3 spans 13 amino acids. For the CDR3, the DNA is TGTGCCAGCTCGGGGGGAGGAAATCAGCCCCAGCATTTT. This encodes CASSGGGNQPQHF.

This chain uses TRBV7-9 with TRBJ1-1, with TRBD1 matching over 7 bases. J was trimmed by 4 bases and V by 2 bases; bases with no gene match: 10. Germline CDR1 reads SEHNR; CDR2 reads FQNEAQ (reference sequence). The CDR3 consists of 16 residues. The CDR3 DNA reads TGTGCCAGCAGCTTATTTCAAGGGGGCAGGAGCACTGAAGCTTTCTTT. Translating gives CASSLFQGGRSTEAFF. Filled out from reference TRBV7-9 and TRBJ1-1, the complete variable domain reads DTGVSQNPRHKITKRGQNVTFRCDPISEHNRLYWYRQTLGQGPEFLTYFQNEAQLEKSRLLSDRFSAERPKGSFSTLEIQRTEQGDSAMYLCASSLFQGGRSTEAFFGQGTRLTVV.

V and J are TRBV4-2 and TRBJ1-4; D uncertain. V shed 0 bases and J shed 8 bases, with 10 bases lying between them. The CDR3 has 14 residues. Germline V lookup: CDR1 LGHNA, CDR2 YNFKEQ. CDR3 in amino acids: CASSQDWLGEKLFF. The CDR3 coding sequence is TGTGCCAGCAGCCAAGATTGGTTAGGGGAAAAACTGTTTTTT.

The CDR3 bases are TGTGCCAGCAGCAGCCCGGGCAAGTATGGCTACACCTTC. Residues: CASSSPGKYGYTF. The chain combines TRBV21-1 with TRBJ1-2. TRBV21-1 is deemed a pseudogene. The CDR3 has 13 amino acids.

This chain joins TRBV2 and TRBJ2-7; tentative D call: TRBD1 (6 bases). Germline-derived CDR1 and CDR2 are SNHLY and FYNNEI. V lost 6 bases to trimming and J lost 2 bases, with 17 bases between them. The CDR3 length is 15 residues. CDR3 bases: TGTGCCAGCAGCGGGTCGCAGGGACAACCCTACGAGCAGTACTTC. Its translation is CASSGSQGQPYEQYF. The whole variable domain, filled in from reference TRBV2 and TRBJ2-7, reads EPEVTQTPSHQVTQMGQEVILRCVPISNHLYFYWYRQILGQKVEFLVSFYNNEISEKSEIFDDQFSVERPDGSNFTLKIRSTKLEDSAMYFCASSGSQGQPYEQYFGPGTRLTVT.

This clone was picked up one time. The CDR3 DNA reads as TGTGCCAGCAGCTTAGGAGGGTTGCGGGCTCAGCCCCAGCATTTT. Its protein product is CASSLGGLRAQPQHF. The chain has TRBV7-2 and TRBJ1-5; D not resolved. The CDR3 extends over 15 amino acids. V was clipped by 1 base and J by 6 bases, with 13 bases between them. Per germline, CDR1 SGHTA and CDR2 FQGNSA.

For this clone: The sample holds other DNA sequences that translate to the same CDR3. Written as DNA, the CDR3 is TGCGCCAGCAGCCGTGGGGATAATGAAAAACTGTTTTTT. Protein sequence: CASSRGDNEKLFF. The chain is built from TRBV5-1 and TRBJ1-4; unclear D gene. The ends were cut back, 4 bases at V and 4 bases at J, with 8 bases in the middle. CDR1 is SGHRS and CDR2 is YFSETQ in the germline V gene. CDR3 length equals 13 residues.

V and J are TRBV6-5 and TRBJ1-2; D remains ambiguous. Germline CDR1 is MNHEY and CDR2 is SVGAGI. This CDR3 has 13 amino acids. V shed 4 bases and J shed 8 bases, with 14 bases lying between them. The CDR3 region is CASSSGPRWGYTF. The CDR3 DNA sequence: TGTGCCAGCAGTTCTGGGCCACGGTGGGGCTACACCTTC.

The rearrangement uses TRBV27 and TRBJ1-3, with 8 bases aligning to TRBD1. In germline, CDR1 is MNHEY, CDR2 SMNVEV (reference sequence). V dropped 7 bases and J dropped 2; count of bases not matched to a gene: 1. CDR3 size: 13 residues. CDR3 coding DNA: TGTGCCAGCATGGACAGGGCTGGAAACACCATATATTTT. It yields the protein CASMDRAGNTIYF.

This clone was seen only once. Given a far larger clone just one base away, this is likely a sequencing read error. This rearrangement joins TRBV4-3 to TRBJ1-1; D unresolved. Looked up from germline, CDR1 is LGHNA and CDR2 is YSLEER. The CDR3 length is 15 residues. CDR3 nucleotides: TGCGTCAGCAGCCGAACCTGGACCGGAGGTACTGAAGCTTTCTTT. Its protein product is CVSSRTWTGGTEAFF.

J is TRBJ1-1 and V is TRBV5-1; TRBD1 agrees at 10 bases. Germline CDR1 is SGHRS and CDR2 is YFSETQ. V lost 4 bases, J lost 3 bases, and 3 bases stayed unmatched. This CDR3 comprises 14 residues. The CDR3 nucleotides read TGCGCCAGCAGCGCCGGGACAGGGGACACTGAAGCTTTCTTT. It translates to CASSAGTGDTEAFF.

This chain joins TRBV11-2 and TRBJ1-2; the D gene is possibly TRBD1 (6 bases). CDR1 is SGHAT and CDR2 is FQNNGV in the germline V gene. V lost 2 bases and J 4 bases, leaving 8 bases between the germline ends. The CDR3 totals 13 residues. The CDR3 DNA reads as TGTGCCAGCAGCTTACGAGGGGGCTATGGCTACACCTTC. Amino acids: CASSLRGGYGYTF.

The chain uses TRBV27 and TRBJ1-1; maybe TRBD1 (5 bases). The CDR3 is 17 amino acids. V was clipped by 8 bases and J by 0 bases, with 22 bases between them. Germline assignment: CDR1 MNHEY and CDR2 SMNVEV (reference sequence). This CDR3 reads CASVPRTGASLNTEAFF. CDR3 coding DNA: TGTGCCAGCGTTCCGCGAACAGGAGCCTCCTTGAACACTGAAGCTTTCTTT.